The present TCR beta chain was sequenced within a study of T-cell reconstitution after alpha-beta-depleted transplantation in children listed by TCRdb under 2016. Some background on the complete study: T-cell immune reconstitution after TCRalphabeta/CD19-depleted allogeneic hematopoietic cell transplantation in children was quantitatively tracked in the study by means of TCR repertoire profiling.

The protocol used for the library was PCR. TCRdb lists the instrument as Illumina HiSeq 2500. TCR libraries were prepared with molecular barcoding, using unique molecular identifiers to normalize TCRbeta repertoire quantification. TCRdb redid the processing of the public reads, applying fastp at Q25 and MiXCR, and retained in-frame beta chains. CDR3 protein duplicates are merged, each entry listing the most common genes and DNA. The sample table shows about 58,000 distinct CDR3 sequences, and 35% to 55% are seen once. 98% of the sample lies in the top ten. Spanning cysteine to phenylalanine, the CDR3 consists of 14 amino acids. Only CDR3 DNA is held: 42 bases, read in frame from base 1. V is cut by 2 bases and J by 3 bases, and the space between the germline ends is 8 bases. The germline V gene encodes CDR1 LGHNT and CDR2 FRNRAP. What the authors observed across the whole study: The high TCRbeta diversity at day 60 in some patients was ascribed to recipient T cells and intrathymic progenitors that had survived conditioning. Over subsequent months, a decline in hyperexpanded clone frequencies was noted, and after one year, T-cell counts and TCRbeta diversity were mostly ascribed to newly produced T cells. About two months after transplant, the apparently early recovery of alphabetaT-cell counts reportedly depended on just several hundred clones that had expanded rapidly and came from non-depleted graft cells.

This sample's treatment or condition label indicates: allogeneic hematopoietic cell transplantation with graft depleted of TCRalphabeta T cells and CD19 B cells. TCRalphabeta/CD19-depleted allogeneic hematopoietic cell grafts were given to the transplant recipients, all of whom were children. Note on this clonotype: Its antigen has not been determined. Base quality data are lacking; no much larger clone is found one base away.

The input for sequencing was PBMCs, mostly from graft donor cells, taken 360 days after TCRalphabeta/CD19-depleted stem cell transplant. This clonotype originated in a male patient younger than 18 who had a stem cell transplant for acute lymphoblastic leukemia, so the T cells may come from the graft donor. This sequence uses TRBV12-5 and TRBJ2-1; too little of a D gene remains to name it. The CDR3 reads CASGLPWDYNEQFF. The DNA reads TGTGCTAGTGGTTTGCCCTGGGACTACAATGAGCAGTTCTTC.